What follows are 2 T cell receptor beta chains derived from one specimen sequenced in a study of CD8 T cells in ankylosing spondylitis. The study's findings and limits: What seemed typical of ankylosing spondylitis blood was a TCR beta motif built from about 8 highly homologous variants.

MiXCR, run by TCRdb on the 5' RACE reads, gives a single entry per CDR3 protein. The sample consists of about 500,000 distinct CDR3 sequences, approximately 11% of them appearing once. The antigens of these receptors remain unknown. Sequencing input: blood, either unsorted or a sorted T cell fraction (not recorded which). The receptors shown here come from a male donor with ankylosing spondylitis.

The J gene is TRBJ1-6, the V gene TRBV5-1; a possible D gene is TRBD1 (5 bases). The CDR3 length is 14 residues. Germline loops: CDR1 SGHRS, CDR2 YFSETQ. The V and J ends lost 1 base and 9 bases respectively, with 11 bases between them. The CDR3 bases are TGCGCCAGCAGCTTGACTCAGGGCAGTTCACCCCTCCACTTT. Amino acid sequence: CASSLTQGSSPLHF.

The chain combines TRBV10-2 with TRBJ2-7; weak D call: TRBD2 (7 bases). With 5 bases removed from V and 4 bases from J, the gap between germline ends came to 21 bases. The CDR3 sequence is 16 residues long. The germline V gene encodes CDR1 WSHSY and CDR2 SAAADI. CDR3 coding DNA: TGCGCCAGCAGTCTCAGAGGGGGGGGCGCAGGGTACGAGCAGTACTTC. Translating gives CASSLRGGGAGYEQYF.